Below are 14 T cell receptor beta chains sequenced from a single sample in a study of early T cells in non-severe SARS-CoV-2 infection. TCRdb itself ran the 5' RACE reads through MiXCR, one entry per CDR3 protein. This table has some 34,000 distinct CDR3 sequences, roughly 9.9% appearing once. The sample taken for sequencing was whole blood. These receptors were taken from an adult who was a healthcare worker with PCR-confirmed SARS-CoV-2 infection or an uninfected control (not recorded which).

This clonotype was observed many times. The chain uses TRBV7-3 and TRBJ2-3; 12 bases fit TRBD1. Germline assignment: CDR1 SGHTA and CDR2 FQGTGA. This CDR3 is built from 15 residues. After removal of 0 bases from V and 6 bases from J, the junction contained 1 base not matched to a gene. The chain's CDR3 is CASSLTGQGADTQYF. CDR3 in DNA: TGTGCCAGCAGCTTAACGGGACAGGGGGCGGATACGCAGTATTTT.

This clonotype was observed a handful of times. The rearrangement joins TRBV10-3 to TRBJ2-1, with D maybe TRBD2 (5 bases). The CDR3 is 14 residues long. V lost 10 bases, J lost 6 bases, and 19 bases lay in between. Germline V lookup: CDR1 ENHRY, CDR2 SYGVKD. CDR3 residues: CATVDARDFNEQFF. DNA for the CDR3: TGTGCCACCGTTGACGCCCGGGATTTCAATGAGCAGTTCTTC.

The sample holds many counts of this clonotype. The chain uses TRBV6-2 or TRBV6-3 and TRBJ2-3, with D possibly called TRBD1 or TRBD2 (5 bases each). Germline-derived CDR1 and CDR2 are MNHEY and SVGEGT. With 5 bases removed from V and 1 base from J, the gap between germline ends came to 13 bases. The CDR3 length is 15 residues. DNA for the CDR3: TGTGCCAGCAGTGAAGACAGCGGCGGCACAGATACGCAGTATTTT. Translated: CASSEDSGGTDTQYF.

This clonotype was counted ten times or more. The rearrangement links TRBV2 to TRBJ2-2; D uncertain. CDR1 and CDR2 (germline): SNHLY, FYNNEI. CDR3 length: 14 residues. V dropped 2 bases and J dropped 5 bases, with 9 bases sitting between them. The CDR3: CASSEIWKTGELFF. The DNA for the CDR3 is TGTGCCAGCAGTGAAATATGGAAAACCGGGGAGCTGTTTTTT.

The chain links TRBV29-1 to TRBJ2-3; 12 bases are a match to TRBD2. Per the germline V gene, CDR1 is SQVTM and CDR2 is ANQGSEA. The V gene end was trimmed by 3 bases and the J gene end by 12 bases; junction bases not matched to a gene: 10. This CDR3 region has 14 residues. The CDR3 DNA follows: TGCAGCGTTGACTCTAGCGGGGGGGCATTGCCCCAGTATTTT. Protein product: CSVDSSGGALPQYF.

This clonotype occurred many times. V and J are TRBV29-1 and TRBJ1-2, with 8 bases fitting TRBD1. The junction had 9 bases not matched to a gene; V was cut back by 5 bases and J by 7 bases. CDR1 is SQVTM, CDR2 ANQGSEA, per germline. This CDR3 has 13 residues. CDR3 residues: CSVPGQGNLGYTF. The DNA for the CDR3 is TGCAGCGTTCCAGGACAGGGTAATCTTGGCTACACCTTC. Full variable domain (remainder filled in from reference TRBV29-1 and TRBJ1-2): SAVISQKPSRDICQRGTSLTIQCQVDSQVTMMFWYRQQPGQSLTLIATANQGSEATYESGFVIDKFPISRPNLTFSTLTVSNMSPEDSSIYLCSVPGQGNLGYTFGSGTRLTVV.

This clonotype was counted at least ten times. The chain uses TRBV7-2 and TRBJ2-5; TRBD2 is a possible D gene (5 bases). Germline V CDR1 and CDR2: SGHTA, FQGNSA. V lost 1 base, J lost 7 bases, and 10 bases lay in between. The CDR3 extends over 13 amino acids. This CDR3 is CASSLVVTRTQYF. CDR3 sequence (DNA): TGTGCCAGCAGCTTAGTGGTCACTAGGACCCAGTACTTC.

This clonotype was recorded at least ten times. The V and J genes are TRBV5-1 and TRBJ2-1; D is uncertain. CDR3 length: 12 residues. Germline V gene data show CDR1 as SGHRS and CDR2 as YFSETQ. Deletions cut 0 bases from V and 6 bases from J, with 4 bases between. Here the CDR3 reads CASSLGGNEQFF. CDR3 DNA: TGCGCCAGCAGCTTGGGCGGCAATGAGCAGTTCTTC.

This clonotype has ten or more counts. The V call is TRBV12-3 or TRBV12-4, the J call TRBJ1-3; D gene ambiguous. The V gene lost 3 bases and the J gene lost 1 base, with 10 bases spanning the gap. The CDR3 is made up of 15 amino acids. CDR3 nucleotides: TGTGCCAGCAGTTTCGCGGCCTTATCTGGAAACACCATATATTTT. Its protein product is CASSFAALSGNTIYF.

This clonotype was seen a handful of times. The rearrangement links TRBV12-3 or TRBV12-4 to TRBJ2-7; D may match TRBD1 or TRBD2 (5 bases each). This CDR3 comprises 12 residues. Trimming stripped 5 bases from V and 9 bases from J, with 14 bases between. CDR3 coding DNA: TGTGCCAGCAGTATCTCCGCCGGGACGCAGTACTTC. It encodes CASSISAGTQYF.

The chain combines TRBV20-1 with TRBJ2-4; 10 bases align to TRBD2. In germline, CDR1 is DFQATT, CDR2 SNEGSKA (reference sequence). V dropped 6 bases and J dropped 3; count of bases not matched to a gene: 11. This CDR3 contains 16 residues. In nucleotides, the CDR3 is TGCAGTGCAACAAAGCGGGGGGGATACCTCAAAAACATTCAGTACTTC. Amino acids: CSATKRGGYLKNIQYF.

By sample share, this clonotype is medium-sized. This chain joins TRBV7-8 and TRBJ2-3; D not certain. Germline V lookup: CDR1 SGHVS, CDR2 FQNEAQ. The CDR3 totals 14 residues. V dropped 4 bases and J dropped 3 bases, with 11 bases sitting between them. The CDR3 DNA sequence: TGTGCCAGCAGCTCTTTATCCTTAACAGATACGCAGTATTTT. Encoded protein: CASSSLSLTDTQYF.

This clonotype appeared many times. The chain employs TRBV2 and TRBJ1-1; 9 positions agree with TRBD1. From germline, CDR1 is SNHLY and CDR2 FYNNEI. The CDR3 spans 12 residues. V was pared by 5 bases and J by 10 bases, with 5 bases of the junction left unmatched. CDR3 amino acids: CASSKDRGGAFF. DNA of the CDR3: TGTGCCAGCAGTAAGGACAGGGGAGGAGCTTTCTTT.

This clonotype showed up many times. At one boundary the junction diverges from the germline segment, which might be a read error. The J gene is TRBJ2-3, the V gene TRBV20-1, with D perhaps matching TRBD1 (6 bases). Germline V gene lookup returns CDR1 DFQATT and CDR2 SNEGSKA (reference sequence). This CDR3 is built from 15 residues. The CDR3, as DNA: TGCAGTGCGAGAGGGGTGTTCAGGGGTGTGGATACGCAGTATTTT. This translates into CSARGVFRGVDTQYF.